These 2 T cell receptor beta chains originate from one sample sequenced in a study of T cell changes during pregnancy in multiple sclerosis. Produced via immunoSEQ multiplex PCR; TCRdb's table is partial and in-frame only. The sample has 50,000 to 75,000 clones, 75% to 95% seen once. The sample was peripheral blood, taken after pregnancy. The receptors were sampled from a female donor in good health, enrolled as a control in a pregnancy study.

The V call is TRBV9, the J call TRBJ2-3; no clear D gene. The CDR3 sequence is 14 residues long. Per the germline V gene, CDR1 is SGDLS and CDR2 is YYNGEE. Trimming removed 1 base at V and 7 bases at J, with 13 bases between. The CDR3: CASSVRFEDNTQYF. In DNA, the CDR3 is TGTGCCAGCAGCGTAAGGTTCGAGGATAATACGCAGTATTTT.

The genes are TRBV5-4 and TRBJ1-1, with D maybe TRBD1 (6 bases). V was pared by 3 bases and J by 0 bases, with 12 bases between. The length of the CDR3 is 15 residues. Germline loops: CDR1 SGHNT, CDR2 YYREEE (reference sequence). CDR3 in DNA: TGTGCCAGCAGCTCAGGACAGTTTTTGAACACTGAAGCTTTCTTT. Its translation: CASSSGQFLNTEAFF.